Presented here are 13 T cell receptor beta chains from one specimen sequenced in a study of shared clonotypes between healthy human individuals. Profiled with immunoSEQ multiplex PCR; TCRdb holds only in-frame clones, not every one. The sample lists about a million clones; about 77% were seen once. Sequencing was performed on memory CD4+ T cells sorted from blood. Subset meaning: CD45RA-negative fraction. The receptor source for this set is a man aged 18 to 29 in good health.

This clone has only a few counts. The chain joins TRBV19 to TRBJ2-7; D uncertain. CDR3 length: 14 amino acids. Trimming cost V 5 bases and J 2 bases, with 13 bases left between them. Germline CDR1 reads LNHDA; CDR2 reads SQIVND (reference sequence). CDR3 loop: CASSGLVRTYEQYF. CDR3 DNA: TGTGCCAGTAGTGGTCTGGTCCGAACCTACGAGCAGTACTTC.

This clone has just one count. This chain uses TRBV7-9 with TRBJ1-4; 10 nucleotides line up with TRBD1. Germline trimming cut 5 bases from V and 5 bases from J; bases unmatched to any gene: 8. The CDR3 is 16 residues long. Germline V gene data show CDR1 as SEHNR and CDR2 as FQNEAQ (reference sequence). In DNA form, the CDR3 reads TGTGCCAGCAGCCTGAGACCGGGACAGGGGAATGAAAAACTGTTTTTT. Its translation: CASSLRPGQGNEKLFF.

This sequence joins TRBV29-1 and TRBJ2-7; 9 nucleotides match TRBD1. This CDR3 contains 14 residues. The germline V gene encodes CDR1 SQVTM and CDR2 ANQGSEA. The junction had 5 bases not matched to a gene; V was cut back by 4 bases and J by 1 base. Here the CDR3 DNA reads TGCAGCGTTGTTCCGGACAGGGGTTCCTACGAGCAGTACTTC. Protein product: CSVVPDRGSYEQYF.

The gene calls are TRBV6-6 and TRBJ2-7, with D possibly matching TRBD1 (5 bases). CDR3 size: 14 residues. Germline lookup yields CDR1 MNHNY and CDR2 SVGAGI (reference sequence). V was clipped by 2 bases and J by 2 bases, with 10 bases between them. Here the CDR3 DNA reads TGTGCCAGCAGTTACGGGTCGACAGCCTACGAGCAGTACTTC. It specifies CASSYGSTAYEQYF.

This clone was counted a few times. Other DNA sequences in the same sample also yield this CDR3. V is TRBV19 and J is TRBJ1-2; a possible D gene is TRBD1 (6 bases). In germline, CDR1 is LNHDA, CDR2 SQIVND (reference sequence). V lost 6 bases and J 5 bases, leaving 10 bases between the germline ends. This CDR3 is built from 12 residues. The CDR3 is CASSSTGYGYTF. The DNA of the CDR3 is TGTGCCAGTAGCAGCACAGGGTATGGCTACACCTTC.

The table lists this clone with a few counts. Other nucleotide sequences from this sample produce the same CDR3. The chain employs TRBV6-5 and TRBJ1-2, with 9 bases matching TRBD1. Germline lookup yields CDR1 MNHEY and CDR2 SVGAGI. The ends lost 6 bases at V and 5 bases at J; junction bases unmatched: 1. This CDR3 is built from 12 residues. Here the CDR3 DNA reads TGTGCCAGCAGGACAGGGGGGTATGGCTACACCTTC. Its translation: CASRTGGYGYTF.

This clone was seen just once. The chain employs TRBV11-3 and TRBJ2-7; the match to TRBD1 covers 7 bases. The J segment lost 4 bases and the V segment lost 7 bases, leaving 13 bases of the junction unmatched. This CDR3 has 15 residues. Looked up from germline, CDR1 is SGHNT and CDR2 is YENEEA. The CDR3: CASKLGGGTAYEQYF. CDR3 nucleotides: TGTGCCAGCAAACTAGGAGGTGGGACAGCTTACGAGCAGTACTTC.

This rearrangement joins TRBV7-2 to TRBJ1-2, with D possibly TRBD1 on 5 matching bases. CDR1 and CDR2 (germline): SGHTA, FQGNSA. V gave up 5 bases and J gave up 4 bases, with 14 bases separating them. CDR3 length equals 14 residues. The DNA of the CDR3 is TGTGCCAGCAGCCCCGACCCAGGGCTCTATGGCTACACCTTC. Translated, it gives CASSPDPGLYGYTF. The variable domain in full, completed from reference TRBV7-2 and TRBJ1-2, reads GAGVSQSPSNKVTEKGKDVELRCDPISGHTALYWYRQSLGQGLEFLIYFQGNSAPDKSGLPSDRFSAERTGGSVSTLTIQRTQQEDSAVYLCASSPDPGLYGYTFGSGTRLTVV.

The chain carries TRBV7-2 and TRBJ2-7; the match to TRBD1 covers 8 bases. V was pared by 4 bases and J by 3 bases, with 5 bases of the junction left unmatched. There are 14 residues in the CDR3. Germline CDR1 SGHTA, CDR2 FQGNSA. As DNA, the CDR3 is TGTGCCAGCAGCTCAGAGGACAGGGTCTACGAGCAGTACTTC. The encoded protein is CASSSEDRVYEQYF.

V gene TRBV29-1 combines with J gene TRBJ2-4, with TRBD1 as a possible D gene (6 bases). The germline gives CDR1 SQVTM, CDR2 ANQGSEA. V lost 7 bases and J 7 bases, leaving 11 bases between the germline ends. The CDR3 sequence is 11 residues long. CDR3 in amino acids: CSGTDSNIQYF. For the CDR3, the DNA is TGCAGCGGGACAGACTCTAACATTCAGTACTTC.

This clone was detected only once. This rearrangement joins TRBV7-2 to TRBJ1-5; D perhaps matches TRBD1 (6 bases). The CDR3 consists of 15 residues. The germline CDR1 and CDR2 sequences are SGHTA and FQGNSA. Trimming took 1 base from V and 2 from J, leaving 9 bases between them. The CDR3 region has the DNA TGTGCCAGCAGCTTAGGATCAGGGGGCAATCAGCCCCAGCATTTT. Its translation is CASSLGSGGNQPQHF.

This clone was recorded at least ten times. The chain is built from TRBV30 and TRBJ2-7, with D perhaps given as TRBD1 or TRBD2 (5 bases each). The germline CDR1 and CDR2 sequences are GTSNPN and SVGIG (reference sequence). V was trimmed by 1 base and J by 1 base, leaving 20 bases between them. This CDR3 is 17 amino acids long. The CDR3 loop reads CAWSEVAHWGSSYEQYF. DNA of the CDR3: TGTGCCTGGAGTGAGGTAGCACATTGGGGGAGTTCCTACGAGCAGTACTTC. Full variable domain (remainder filled in from reference TRBV30 and TRBJ2-7): SQTIHQWPATLVQPVGSPLSLECTVEGTSNPNLYWYRQAAGRGLQLLFYSVGIGQISSEVPQNLSASRPQDRQFILSSKKLLLSDSGFYLCAWSEVAHWGSSYEQYFGPGTRLTVT.

This chain uses TRBV2 with TRBJ1-3, with D unclear. CDR1 is SNHLY and CDR2 is FYNNEI in the germline V gene. The length of the CDR3 is 13 residues. V lost 4 bases and J 3 bases, leaving 7 bases between the germline ends. The CDR3 sequence: CASSVSVGNTIYF. The CDR3 DNA sequence: TGTGCCAGCAGTGTCTCCGTTGGAAACACCATATATTTT.